The rows below give T cell receptor beta chains drawn from one sample of a study of lung T cells in sarcoidosis with Löfgren's syndrome. MiXCR was run by TCRdb on the reads, yielding one entry per CDR3 protein. The table includes 55,000 to 80,000 distinct CDR3 sequences, 21% detected once. The sample consisted of CD4+ T cells from PBMCs. These receptor sequences come from a human donor with sarcoidosis (Löfgren's syndrome or another form), or a control subject (not recorded which). The conserved cysteine and the conserved F or W are not part of the CDR3 here. Each record gives: V gene, CDR3 length, CDR3 protein.

V gene: TRBV28
CDR3 length: 13
CDR3 protein: ASSSTGGPNQPQH

V gene: TRBV19
CDR3 length: 13
CDR3 protein: ASSIRNSANQPQH

V gene: TRBV28
CDR3 length: 15
CDR3 protein: ASSTGLAGTYQETQY

V gene: TRBV20-1
CDR3 length: 13
CDR3 protein: SAREMGEFNQPQH

V gene: TRBV7-7
CDR3 length: 14
CDR3 protein: ASSPRAAGGMNEQF

V gene: TRBV7-8
CDR3 length: 14
CDR3 protein: ASSLVGLAGDNEQF

V gene: TRBV25-1
CDR3 length: 13
CDR3 protein: ASKPGDPVNTEAF

V gene: TRBV4-1
CDR3 length: 11
CDR3 protein: ASSQDERIEQY

V gene: TRBV5-1
CDR3 length: 12
CDR3 protein: ASSFSGGSDTQY

V gene: TRBV7-2
CDR3 length: 12
CDR3 protein: ASAGRGYTDTQY

V gene: TRBV28
CDR3 length: 11
CDR3 protein: ASSPILGGAQY

V gene: TRBV7-2
CDR3 length: 14
CDR3 protein: ASSLGSSLSTDTQY

V gene: TRBV12-3/TRBV12-4
CDR3 length: 11
CDR3 protein: ASSFISSNEQF

V gene: TRBV28
CDR3 length: 13
CDR3 protein: ASSPSVAGDTEAF

V gene: TRBV28
CDR3 length: 14
CDR3 protein: ASTSSPGQGTYTQY

V gene: TRBV12-5
CDR3 length: 11
CDR3 protein: ASGLGRDSEQF

V gene: TRBV18
CDR3 length: 12
CDR3 protein: ASSRTRVQDTQY

V gene: TRBV11-2
CDR3 length: 13
CDR3 protein: ASSLGGLTKETQY

V gene: TRBV20-1
CDR3 length: 17
CDR3 protein: SARDRAPRRSATYNEQF

V gene: TRBV4-2
CDR3 length: 12
CDR3 protein: ASSHPGLQTEAF

V gene: TRBV9
CDR3 length: 15
CDR3 protein: ASSLGRGLGRTGELF

V gene: TRBV5-4
CDR3 length: 14
CDR3 protein: TSSTGTSGRTDTQY

V gene: TRBV4-3
CDR3 length: 14
CDR3 protein: ASSQDLTEYSYEQY

V gene: TRBV6-6
CDR3 length: 14
CDR3 protein: ASSYSTSGRVDEQY

V gene: TRBV6-1
CDR3 length: 11
CDR3 protein: ASSDTGRQPQH

V gene: TRBV29-1
CDR3 length: 11
CDR3 protein: SVDKGVNTEAF

V gene: TRBV28
CDR3 length: 11
CDR3 protein: ASSSITPDTQY

V gene: TRBV20-1
CDR3 length: 15
CDR3 protein: SARLWRDRALLDTQY

V gene: TRBV19
CDR3 length: 11
CDR3 protein: ASTGQMNTEAS

V gene: TRBV27
CDR3 length: 13
CDR3 protein: ASSLTRSSTYEQY

V gene: TRBV7-8
CDR3 length: 13
CDR3 protein: ASSLSTKNNQPQH

V gene: TRBV7-2
CDR3 length: 12
CDR3 protein: ASSLETVNSPLH

V gene: TRBV20-1
CDR3 length: 12
CDR3 protein: SARRQGTDYGYT

V gene: TRBV20-1
CDR3 length: 11
CDR3 protein: SAGTGIMVEQY

V gene: TRBV5-4
CDR3 length: 12
CDR3 protein: ASSPPQGGETQY

V gene: TRBV29-1
CDR3 length: 13
CDR3 protein: SVLTGLQSSYEQY

V gene: TRBV7-9
CDR3 length: 12
CDR3 protein: ASSLSSGQETQY

V gene: TRBV18
CDR3 length: 12
CDR3 protein: ASSPTDTNTEAF

V gene: TRBV2
CDR3 length: 13
CDR3 protein: ASGIQGISNQPQH

V gene: TRBV19
CDR3 length: 12
CDR3 protein: ASSKAGTGTIQY

V gene: TRBV27
CDR3 length: 14
CDR3 protein: ASSPLTGVKADTQY

V gene: TRBV12-3/TRBV12-4
CDR3 length: 13
CDR3 protein: ASSLWPTGGNEQF

V gene: TRBV20-1
CDR3 length: 11
CDR3 protein: SAGQGNNSPLH

V gene: TRBV4-1
CDR3 length: 16
CDR3 protein: ASSQVDLGIFSNQPQH

V gene: TRBV11-3
CDR3 length: 12
CDR3 protein: ASSLSAGSNEQF

V gene: TRBV28
CDR3 length: 13
CDR3 protein: ASSLRTGRNTEAF

V gene: TRBV28
CDR3 length: 14
CDR3 protein: ASSVSPRTGGFEQF

V gene: TRBV25-1
CDR3 length: 10
CDR3 protein: ASSDPGSPLH

V gene: TRBV6-1
CDR3 length: 11
CDR3 protein: ASSLRGGIEAF

V gene: TRBV7-8
CDR3 length: 16
CDR3 protein: ASSLERGGQGATDTQY

V gene: TRBV7-3
CDR3 length: 11
CDR3 protein: ASSTGHTYEQY

V gene: TRBV16
CDR3 length: 13
CDR3 protein: ASGQSASYDQPQH

V gene: TRBV6-1
CDR3 length: 12
CDR3 protein: ASSTDSSNQPQH

V gene: TRBV9
CDR3 length: 15
CDR3 protein: ASSVSSGGHGRETQY

V gene: TRBV5-6
CDR3 length: 12
CDR3 protein: ASSGTGTSREQY

V gene: TRBV12-5
CDR3 length: 13
CDR3 protein: ASGSAQSSTDTQY

V gene: TRBV7-2
CDR3 length: 15
CDR3 protein: ASSSGRGGSGANVLT

V gene: TRBV10-3
CDR3 length: 14
CDR3 protein: AIKSGTGVRTDTQY

V gene: TRBV7-9
CDR3 length: 13
CDR3 protein: ASSLAGLNTDTQY

V gene: TRBV20-1
CDR3 length: 13
CDR3 protein: SATGQSRSNQPQH